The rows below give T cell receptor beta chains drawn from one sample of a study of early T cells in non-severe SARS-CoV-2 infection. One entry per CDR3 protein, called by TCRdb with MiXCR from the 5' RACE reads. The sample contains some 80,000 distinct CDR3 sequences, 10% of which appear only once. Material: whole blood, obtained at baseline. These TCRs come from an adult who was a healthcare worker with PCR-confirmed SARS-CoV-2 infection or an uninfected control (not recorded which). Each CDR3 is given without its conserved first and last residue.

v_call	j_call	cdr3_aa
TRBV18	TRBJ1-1	ASSPGQPMNTEAF
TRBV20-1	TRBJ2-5	SARGGTSGSLKQETQY
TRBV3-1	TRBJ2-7	ATEDLSYEQY
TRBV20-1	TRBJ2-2	SARPTDRNTGELF
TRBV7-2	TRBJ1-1	ASSPPGGLTEAF
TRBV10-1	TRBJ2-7	ASPWTGPTAEQY
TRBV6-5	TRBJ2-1	ASSYGVRTYNEQF
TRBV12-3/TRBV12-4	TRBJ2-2	ASRVWGGKTGELF
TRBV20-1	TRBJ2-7	SAATSGEGLEQY
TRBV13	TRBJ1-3	ASSLGGQGALLSGNTIY
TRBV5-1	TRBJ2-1	ASGYTNYNEQF
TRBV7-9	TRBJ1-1	ASSRRTGEAF
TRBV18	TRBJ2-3	ASSKTSGVGTDTQY
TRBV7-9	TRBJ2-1	ASSLGLYNEQF
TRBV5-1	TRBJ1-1	ASMPAGANTEAF
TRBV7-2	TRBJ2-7	ASSLGTRAREQY
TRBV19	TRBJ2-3	ASSRDRATDTQY
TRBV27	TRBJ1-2	ASSLTANYGYT
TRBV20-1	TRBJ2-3	SARGLAGWGTDTQY
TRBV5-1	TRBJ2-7	ASSLADRSYEQY
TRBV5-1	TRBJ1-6	ASSLALTNSPLH
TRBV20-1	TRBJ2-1	SASREVENEQF
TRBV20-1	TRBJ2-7	SASSQAGSYEQY
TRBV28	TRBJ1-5	ASSPGTGGRQPQH
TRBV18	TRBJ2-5	ASSPLQGAQTQY
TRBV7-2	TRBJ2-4	ASSGQAKNIQY
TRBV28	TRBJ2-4	ASNSGTDIQY
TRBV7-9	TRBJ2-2	ASSLDKNTGELF
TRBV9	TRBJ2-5	ASSPWDREETQY
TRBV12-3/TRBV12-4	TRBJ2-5	ASSLWLAGVGTQY
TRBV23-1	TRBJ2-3	ASSQRDRGRTDTQY
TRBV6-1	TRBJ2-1	ASTRPSGHNEQF
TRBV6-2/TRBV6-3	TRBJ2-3	ASGSTDTQY
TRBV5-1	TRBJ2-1	ASSFATGGRNNEQF
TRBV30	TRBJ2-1	AWERERWDEQF
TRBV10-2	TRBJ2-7	ASNQPTRPYEQY
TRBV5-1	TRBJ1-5	ASSPGTDSNQPQH
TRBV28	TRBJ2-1	ASRRRGAYNEQF
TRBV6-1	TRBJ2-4	ASSEWVNIQY
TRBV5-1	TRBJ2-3	ASSLVKGLTDTQY
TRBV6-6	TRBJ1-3	ASSSGTGNSGNTIY
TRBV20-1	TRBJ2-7	SASYTATYEQY
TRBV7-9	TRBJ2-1	ASSPYNTGVNEQF
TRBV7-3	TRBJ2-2	ASSLNPSSTGELF
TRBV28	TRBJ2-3	ASSFLELAETDMQY
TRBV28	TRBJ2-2	ASSLRRGLAGGPSGTGELF
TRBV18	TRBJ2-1	ASSPVQPLGDNEQF
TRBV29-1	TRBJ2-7	SVEGADEQY
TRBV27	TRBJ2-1	ASSLSSYNEQF
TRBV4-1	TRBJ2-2	ASSQVKGVSGELF
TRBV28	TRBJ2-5	ASSSPGVKETQY
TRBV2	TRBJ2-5	ASSEIRETQY